The 2 T cell receptor beta chains below all came from one sample that was sequenced in a study of early T cells in non-severe SARS-CoV-2 infection. TCRdb processed the 5' RACE reads anew with MiXCR; each CDR3 protein has one entry. Of fewer than 80,000 distinct CDR3 sequences detected, over 9% appear once; the ten largest clones hold 12%. The sequencing here drew on whole blood, taken at baseline. These receptors were taken from an adult who was a healthcare worker with PCR-confirmed SARS-CoV-2 infection or an uninfected control (not recorded which).

A few counts support this clonotype. The V and J genes are TRBV29-1 and TRBJ2-2, with D tentatively TRBD2 (6 bases). This CDR3 has 14 amino acids. In germline, CDR1 is SQVTM, CDR2 ANQGSEA. The V end lost 4 bases, the J end lost 2 bases, and 11 bases lay between the germline ends. For the CDR3, the DNA is TGCAGCGTTGGGATAGCGGCCAACACCGGGGAGCTGTTTTTT. Translation gives CSVGIAANTGELFF.

This clonotype was recorded a few times. The junction shows a germline mismatch at one end, possibly a read error. V is TRBV29-1 and J is TRBJ2-3, with D uncertain. There are 16 residues in the CDR3. From germline, CDR1 is SQVTM and CDR2 ANQGSEA. CDR3 bases: TGCAGCGTTGAAGGAGGATCTAGTTCTGCCTCAGATACGCGGTATTTT. Protein sequence: CSVEGGSSSASDTRYF.